The entry below describes one T cell receptor beta chain. The data belong to a study of blood T cell repertoires in COVID-19. Overall study context: T cells, B-cell-depleted T cells, or PBMCs supplied cDNA or gDNA.

In the original analysis: Reference gene primer amplification gave estimated nucleated cell counts. The protocol was immunoSEQ multiplex PCR, while the TCRdb copy is restricted to in-frame clones and leaves out a portion. Clone size and V and J calls were adopted from that table, with D and trimming inferred from the DNA. In the table there are roughly 140,000 clones, approximately 80% of which are singletons. CDR3 length: 18 residues. Trimming shortened V by 0 bases and J by 0 bases, and 15 bases separated the two germline ends. Germline CDR1 and CDR2: MGHRA and YSYEKL. This chain links TRBV4-1 with TRBJ1-3; D might be TRBD1 (5 bases). Material for sequencing was peripheral blood. The TCR comes from a woman between 45 and 65 years old in a cohort sampled during active or convalescent COVID-19. CDR3 residues: CASSQDAGQSLSGNTIYF. The CDR3 nucleotides read TGCGCCAGCAGCCAAGACGCCGGACAAAGCCTCTCTGGAAACACCATATATTTT.